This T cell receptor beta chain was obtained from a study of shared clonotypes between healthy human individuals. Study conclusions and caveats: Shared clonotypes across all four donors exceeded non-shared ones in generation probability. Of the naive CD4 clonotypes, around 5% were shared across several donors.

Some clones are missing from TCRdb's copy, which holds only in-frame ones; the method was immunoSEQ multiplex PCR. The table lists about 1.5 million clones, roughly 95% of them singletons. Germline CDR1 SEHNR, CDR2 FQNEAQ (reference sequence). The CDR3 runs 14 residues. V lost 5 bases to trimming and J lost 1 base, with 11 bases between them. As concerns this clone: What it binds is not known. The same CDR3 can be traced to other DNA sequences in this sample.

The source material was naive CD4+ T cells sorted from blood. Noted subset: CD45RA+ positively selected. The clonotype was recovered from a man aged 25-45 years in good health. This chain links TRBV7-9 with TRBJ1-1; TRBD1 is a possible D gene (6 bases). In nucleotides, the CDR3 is TGTGCCAGCAGCCGCACAGGGTCGAACACTGAAGCTTTCTTT. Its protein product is CASSRTGSNTEAFF.